This T cell receptor (beta chain) was identified in a study of cytomegalovirus exposure and HLA in healthy donors. Study context: When 398 donors were genotyped, more than 70% of them were found to fall in the Caucasian-associated ancestry cluster.

The PCR ran on 60 Vbeta and 13 Jbeta primers. Sequencing used immunoSEQ multiplex PCR; TCRdb keeps in-frame clones, though not all of them. Here the sample table reports fewer than 200,000 clones. Germline V CDR1 and CDR2: MNHEY, SVGAGI. CDR3 size: 14 residues. With V trimmed by 6 bases and J by 3 bases, 6 bases remained unmatched. The sequenced sample was PBMCs. This TCR came from a woman in her fifties or sixties in good health and CMV-seronegative. The chain joins TRBV6-5 to TRBJ2-5; 8 nucleotides align to TRBD1. The CDR3 bases are TGTGCCAGCAGCTCCCGGACAGGGAAAGAGACCCAGTACTTC. It is translated as CASSSRTGKETQYF.